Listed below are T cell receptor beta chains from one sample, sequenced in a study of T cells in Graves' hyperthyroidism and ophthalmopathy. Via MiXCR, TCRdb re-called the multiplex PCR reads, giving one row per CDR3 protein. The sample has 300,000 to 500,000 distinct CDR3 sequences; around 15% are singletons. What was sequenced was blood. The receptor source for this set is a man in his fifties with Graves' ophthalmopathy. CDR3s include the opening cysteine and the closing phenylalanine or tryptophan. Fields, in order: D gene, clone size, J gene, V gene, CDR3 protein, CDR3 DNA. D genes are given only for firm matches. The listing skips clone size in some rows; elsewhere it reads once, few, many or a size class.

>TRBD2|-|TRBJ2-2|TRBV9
CASSVAAGANTGELFF
TGTGCCAGCAGCGTAGCGGCGGGGGCGAACACCGGGGAGCTGTTTTTT
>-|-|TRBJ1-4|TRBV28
CASSRGTHNEKLFF
TGTGCCAGCAGCCGGGGGACCCATAATGAAAAACTGTTTTTT
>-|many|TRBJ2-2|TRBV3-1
CASGKNTGELFF
TGTGCCAGCGGTAAAAACACCGGGGAGCTGTTTTTT
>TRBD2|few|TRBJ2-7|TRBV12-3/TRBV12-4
CASSIGTRGEQYF
TGTGCCAGCAGTATCGGGACTAGAGGCGAGCAGTACTTC
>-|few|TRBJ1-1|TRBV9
CASSVATSSTEAFF
TGTGCCAGCAGCGTAGCTACATCCAGCACTGAAGCTTTCTTT
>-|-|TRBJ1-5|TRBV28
CASSSQRDQPQHF
TGTGCCAGCAGCTCCCAACGGGATCAGCCCCAGCATTTT
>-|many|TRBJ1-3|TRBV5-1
CASSDPGKHSGNTIYF
TGCGCCAGCAGCGATCCGGGGAAACACTCTGGAAACACCATATATTTT
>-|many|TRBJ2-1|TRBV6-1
CATPPGPLSEQFF
TGTGCTACCCCGCCGGGCCCATTGAGTGAGCAGTTCTTC
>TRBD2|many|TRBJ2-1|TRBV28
CASSSGLAGGREQFF
TGTGCCAGCAGTTCCGGACTAGCGGGAGGTCGGGAGCAGTTCTTC
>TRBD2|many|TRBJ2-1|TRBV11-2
CASSKTSGNSYNEQFF
TGTGCCAGCAGCAAGACTAGCGGGAATTCCTACAATGAGCAGTTCTTC
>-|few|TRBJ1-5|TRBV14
CASSQERESNQPQHF
TGTGCCAGCAGCCAAGAGAGGGAAAGCAATCAGCCCCAGCATTTT
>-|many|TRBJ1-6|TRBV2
CASSESSDLNSPLHF
TGTGCCAGCAGTGAATCGTCAGACCTTAATTCACCCCTCCACTTT
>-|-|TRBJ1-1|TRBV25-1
CASSEYEGTIFGTEAFF
TGTGCCAGCAGTGAATACGAAGGGACAATCTTCGGCACTGAAGCTTTCTTT
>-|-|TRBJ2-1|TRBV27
CASSFGPIGNEQFF
TGTGCCAGCAGTTTCGGGCCAATTGGCAATGAGCAGTTCTTC
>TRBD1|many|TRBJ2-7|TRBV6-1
CASSEGGTGSYEQYF
TGTGCCAGCAGTGAAGGTGGGACAGGGTCCTACGAGCAGTACTTC
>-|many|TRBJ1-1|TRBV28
CASTTVGRGNTEAFF
TGTGCCAGCACCACTGTGGGGAGGGGAAACACTGAAGCTTTCTTT
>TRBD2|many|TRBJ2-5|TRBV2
CASSKTLGGESETQYF
TGTGCCAGCAGTAAAACCCTCGGGGGGGAATCGGAGACCCAGTACTTC
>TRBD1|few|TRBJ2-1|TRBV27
CASNPPGQDYNEQFF
TGTGCCAGCAACCCGCCGGGACAGGACTACAATGAGCAGTTCTTC
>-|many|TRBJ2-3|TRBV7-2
CASSPAFTDTQYF
TGTGCCAGCAGCCCGGCCTTCACAGATACGCAGTATTTT
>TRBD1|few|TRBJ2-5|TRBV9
CASSNRQGQETQYF
TGTGCCAGCAGCAACCGACAGGGACAGGAGACCCAGTACTTC
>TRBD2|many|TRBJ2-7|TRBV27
CASSPRTSGIYEQYF
TGTGCCAGCAGTCCAAGGACTAGCGGGATCTACGAGCAGTACTTC
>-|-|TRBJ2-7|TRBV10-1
CASKKIRHRNNEQYF
TGCGCCAGCAAAAAAATCCGTCACCGTAACAATGAGCAGTACTTC